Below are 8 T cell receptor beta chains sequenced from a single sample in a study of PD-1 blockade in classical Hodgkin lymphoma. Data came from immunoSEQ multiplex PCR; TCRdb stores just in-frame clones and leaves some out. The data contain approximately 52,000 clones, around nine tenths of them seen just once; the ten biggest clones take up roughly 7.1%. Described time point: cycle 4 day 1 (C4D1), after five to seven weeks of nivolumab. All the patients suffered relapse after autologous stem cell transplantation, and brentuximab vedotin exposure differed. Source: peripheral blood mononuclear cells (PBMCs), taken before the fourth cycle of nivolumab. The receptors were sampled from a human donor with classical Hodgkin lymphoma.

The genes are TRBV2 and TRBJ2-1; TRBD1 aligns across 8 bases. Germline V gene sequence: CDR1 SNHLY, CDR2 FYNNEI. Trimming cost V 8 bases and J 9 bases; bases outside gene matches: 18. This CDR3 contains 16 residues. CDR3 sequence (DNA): TGTGCCAGCCTTACCCAGGACAGGGCCCTTGGTAGTGAGCAGTTCTTC. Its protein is CASLTQDRALGSEQFF.

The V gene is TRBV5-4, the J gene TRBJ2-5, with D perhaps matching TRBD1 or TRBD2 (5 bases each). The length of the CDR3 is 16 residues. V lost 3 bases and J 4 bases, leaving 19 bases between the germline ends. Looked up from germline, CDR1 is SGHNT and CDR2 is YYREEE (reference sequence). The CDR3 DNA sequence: TGTGCCAGCAGCTCGCCCAGGGACGGGGCGGGAGAGACCCAGTACTTC. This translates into CASSSPRDGAGETQYF. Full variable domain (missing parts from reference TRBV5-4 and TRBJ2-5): ETGVTQSPTHLIKTRGQQVTLRCSSQSGHNTVSWYQQALGQGPQFIFQYYREEENGRGNFPPRFSGLQFPNYSSELNVNALELDDSALYLCASSSPRDGAGETQYFGPGTRLLVL.

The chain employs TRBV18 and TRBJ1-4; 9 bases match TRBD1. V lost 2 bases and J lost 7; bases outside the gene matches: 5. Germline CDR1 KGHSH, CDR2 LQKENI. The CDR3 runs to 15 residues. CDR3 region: CASSPGWTGAEKLFF. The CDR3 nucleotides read TGTGCCAGCTCACCAGGATGGACAGGGGCTGAAAAACTGTTTTTT.

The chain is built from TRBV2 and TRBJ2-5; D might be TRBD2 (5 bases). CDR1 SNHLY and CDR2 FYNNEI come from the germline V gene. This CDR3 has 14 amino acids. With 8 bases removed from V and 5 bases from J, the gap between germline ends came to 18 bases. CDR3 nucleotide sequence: TGTGCCAGCTCTAGGGAGTGGGTGGGGGAGACCCAGTACTTC. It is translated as CASSREWVGETQYF.

CDR3 DNA: TGTGCCAGCAGCCAAGTATCAGGGGCGGGTGAAAAACTGTTTTTT. This sequence encodes CASSQVSGAGEKLFF. This chain connects TRBV14 to TRBJ1-4; possibly TRBD1 for D (6 bases). Trimming cost V 1 base and J 7 bases, with 13 bases left between them. Germline V gene lookup returns CDR1 SGHDN and CDR2 FVKESK. The CDR3 is made up of 15 amino acids.

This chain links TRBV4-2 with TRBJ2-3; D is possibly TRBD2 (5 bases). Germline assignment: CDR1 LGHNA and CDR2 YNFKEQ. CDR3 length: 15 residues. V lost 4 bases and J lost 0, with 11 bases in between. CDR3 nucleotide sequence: TGTGCCAGCAGCCCTACTAGAGTAAGCACAGATACGCAGTATTTT. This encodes CASSPTRVSTDTQYF.

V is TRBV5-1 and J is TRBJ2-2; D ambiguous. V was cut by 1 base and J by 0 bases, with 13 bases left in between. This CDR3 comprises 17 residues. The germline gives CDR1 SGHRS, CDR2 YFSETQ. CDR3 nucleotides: TGCGCCAGCAGCTTGCTCAAGCAGGCTACGAACACCGGGGAGCTGTTTTTT. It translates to CASSLLKQATNTGELFF.

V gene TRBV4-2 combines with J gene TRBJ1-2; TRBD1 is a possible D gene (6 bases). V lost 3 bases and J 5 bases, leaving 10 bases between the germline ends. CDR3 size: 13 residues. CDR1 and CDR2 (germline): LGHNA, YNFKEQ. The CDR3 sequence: CASSQQQGYGYTF. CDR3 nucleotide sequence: TGTGCCAGCAGCCAGCAACAGGGATATGGCTACACCTTC.